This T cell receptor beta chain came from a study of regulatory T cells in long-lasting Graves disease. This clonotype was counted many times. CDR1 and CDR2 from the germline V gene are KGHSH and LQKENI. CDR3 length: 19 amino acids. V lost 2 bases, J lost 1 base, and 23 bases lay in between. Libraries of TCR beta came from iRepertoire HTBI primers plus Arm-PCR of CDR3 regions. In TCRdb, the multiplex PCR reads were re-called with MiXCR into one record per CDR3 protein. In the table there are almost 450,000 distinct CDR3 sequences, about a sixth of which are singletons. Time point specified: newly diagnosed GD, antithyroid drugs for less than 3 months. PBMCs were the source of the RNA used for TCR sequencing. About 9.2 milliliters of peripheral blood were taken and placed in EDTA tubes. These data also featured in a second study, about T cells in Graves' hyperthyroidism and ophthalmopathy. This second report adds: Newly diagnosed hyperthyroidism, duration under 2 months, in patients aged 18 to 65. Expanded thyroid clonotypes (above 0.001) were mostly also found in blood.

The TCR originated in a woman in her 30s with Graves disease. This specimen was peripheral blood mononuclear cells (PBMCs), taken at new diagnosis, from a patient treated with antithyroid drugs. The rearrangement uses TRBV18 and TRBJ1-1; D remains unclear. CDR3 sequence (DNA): TGTGCCAGCTCACCATTAGGGCGACATCGAGAGCGGACGAACACTGAAGCTTTCTTT. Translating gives CASSPLGRHRERTNTEAFF.